The 2 T cell receptor beta chains presented below share a single source sample, sequenced in a study of PD-L1 blockade in urothelial cancer. The repertoire was sequenced with immunoSEQ multiplex PCR; TCRdb's copy has only in-frame clones and lacks some. The data hold about 50,000 clones, with around 79% observed a single time. Sample time point: pretreatment peripheral blood. The sequenced sample was PBMCs, obtained around atezolizumab (anti-PD-L1) treatment. The receptors here all came from a man aged 65 to 79 with urothelial cancer.

The chain couples TRBV27 to TRBJ2-7, with 8 bases matching TRBD2. The CDR3 has 17 residues. Germline CDR1 is MNHEY and CDR2 is SMNVEV (reference sequence). V was clipped by 4 bases and J by 2 bases; unmatched bases: 13. Here the CDR3 reads CASSSTRLATRPYEQYF. The CDR3 DNA is TGTGCCAGCAGTTCAACTCGACTAGCGACCCGTCCCTACGAGCAGTACTTC.

The rearrangement links TRBV6-4 to TRBJ1-1; D ambiguous. Per germline, CDR1 MRHNA and CDR2 SNTAGT. Trimming removed 2 bases at V and 6 bases at J, with 4 bases between. The CDR3 consists of 11 residues. The CDR3: CASSDSPEAFF. CDR3 bases: TGTGCCAGCAGTGACAGCCCTGAAGCTTTCTTT.